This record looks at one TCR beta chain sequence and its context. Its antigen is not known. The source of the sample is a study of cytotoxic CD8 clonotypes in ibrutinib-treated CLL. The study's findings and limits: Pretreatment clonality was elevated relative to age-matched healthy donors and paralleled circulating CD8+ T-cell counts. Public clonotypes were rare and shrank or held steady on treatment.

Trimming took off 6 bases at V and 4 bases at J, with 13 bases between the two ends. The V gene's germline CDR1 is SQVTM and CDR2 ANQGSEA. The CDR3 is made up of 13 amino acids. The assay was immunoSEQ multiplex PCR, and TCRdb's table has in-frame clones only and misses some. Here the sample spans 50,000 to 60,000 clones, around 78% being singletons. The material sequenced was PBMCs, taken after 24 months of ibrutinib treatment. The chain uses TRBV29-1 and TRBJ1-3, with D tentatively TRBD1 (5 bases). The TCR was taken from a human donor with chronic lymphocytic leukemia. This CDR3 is CSVMPRDGNTIYF. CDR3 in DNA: TGCAGCGTGATGCCCAGGGACGGAAACACCATATATTTT. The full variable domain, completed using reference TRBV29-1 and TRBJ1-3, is SAVISQKPSRDICQRGTSLTIQCQVDSQVTMMFWYRQQPGQSLTLIATANQGSEATYESGFVIDKFPISRPNLTFSTLTVSNMSPEDSSIYLCSVMPRDGNTIYFGEGSWLTVV.